Each of the 25 T cell receptor beta chains below was sequenced from the same sample in a study of blood T cells in healthy people across ages. Alongside a J-beta primer mix, a sample-barcoded 5' primer served in a second PCR lasting about 7 to 11 cycles. TCRdb fed the 5' RACE reads into MiXCR, producing one record per CDR3 protein. The sample consists of about 670,000 distinct CDR3 sequences, roughly two fifths of them appearing once. Sequencing was done on a sample of blood. All receptors come from a man older than 75 in good health.

This clonotype turned up a few times. CDR3 in DNA: TGTGCCAGCAGCCGATGGTTTTCGGGGGCGGGAGAGACCCAGTACTTC. It translates to CASSRWFSGAGETQYF. The chain has TRBV12-3 or TRBV12-4 and TRBJ2-5; D tentatively fits TRBD1 or TRBD2 (6 bases each). V was trimmed by 6 bases and J by 4 bases, leaving 21 bases between them. This CDR3 is 16 amino acids long.

The gene calls are TRBV5-1 and TRBJ2-1; 9 bases line up with TRBD1. Looked up from germline, CDR1 is SGHRS and CDR2 is YFSETQ. The CDR3 contains 15 residues. V shed 5 bases and J 0 bases; nucleotides not matched to a gene: 3. The DNA of the CDR3 is TGCGCCAGCAGACGACAGGGGGGCTCCTACAATGAGCAGTTCTTC. Translation: CASRRQGGSYNEQFF.

The chain is built from TRBV5-5 and TRBJ2-1; D may be TRBD1 or TRBD2 (5 bases each). The DNA matches TRBJ2-7 better at its end, which makes the J call doubtful. Germline V lookup: CDR1 SGHKS, CDR2 YYEKEE (reference sequence). This CDR3 comprises 14 residues. The CDR3 protein is CASSLVGTDNEQYF. The CDR3 DNA follows: TGTGCCAGCAGCTTGGTTGGGACGGACAATGAGCAGTACTTC.

Only a few counts were recorded for this clonotype. The rearrangement uses TRBV7-8 and TRBJ1-1; 8 positions match TRBD1. CDR3 size: 15 residues. Trimming took 4 bases from V and 1 from J; bases not matched to a gene: 5. Germline CDR1 is SGHVS and CDR2 is FQNEAQ. The CDR3 DNA follows: TGTGCCAGCAGCTCCAACAGGGGGACGAACACTGAAGCTTTCTTT. This gives the protein CASSSNRGTNTEAFF.

This chain links TRBV25-1 with TRBJ2-6; perhaps D is TRBD1 or TRBD2 (5 bases each). CDR1 and CDR2 (germline): MGHDK, SYGVNS. V was shortened by 3 bases and J by 9 bases, with 12 bases between the two germline ends. The CDR3 length is 14 residues. CDR3 coding DNA: TGTGCCAGCAGTGAGGGACCGGGTGTCAACGTCCTGACTTTC. Protein: CASSEGPGVNVLTF.

This sequence joins TRBV19 and TRBJ2-5; 9 bases are shared with TRBD2. The trim removed 2 bases at V and 5 bases at J, leaving 3 bases unmatched. Germline loops: CDR1 LNHDA, CDR2 SQIVND (reference sequence). The CDR3 loop spans 14 amino acids. In DNA, the CDR3 is TGTGCCAGTAGTATAAGCGGGGGGAAGGAGACCCAGTACTTC. It codes for CASSISGGKETQYF.

V gene TRBV24-1 combines with J gene TRBJ2-1; perhaps TRBD1 as D (6 bases). V was pared by 9 bases and J by 7 bases, with 18 bases between. This CDR3 is built from 14 residues. Germline CDR1 reads KGHDR; CDR2 reads SFDVKD. This CDR3 reads CATRGTHAMNEQFF. The CDR3 bases are TGTGCCACCCGTGGGACACACGCAATGAATGAGCAGTTCTTC.

The table lists this clonotype with a few counts. This rearrangement joins TRBV28 to TRBJ2-7; TRBD2 matches at 7 bases. Germline V gene sequence: CDR1 MDHEN, CDR2 SYDVKM. Germline trimming cut 5 bases from V and 4 bases from J; bases unmatched to any gene: 11. This CDR3 has 15 amino acids. The CDR3 sequence is CASSGLAALMYEQYF. CDR3 DNA: TGTGCCAGCAGTGGTCTAGCGGCCCTTATGTACGAGCAGTACTTC. The full variable domain, in which reference TRBV28 and TRBJ2-7 provide the parts outside the CDR3, is DVKVTQSSRYLVKRTGEKVFLECVQDMDHENMFWYRQDPGLGLRLIYFSYDVKMKEKGDIPEGYSVSREKKERFSLILESASTNQTSMYLCASSGLAALMYEQYFGPGTRLTVT.

The rearrangement joins TRBV12-3 or TRBV12-4 to TRBJ2-7; 7 nucleotides align to TRBD1. V lost 7 bases to trimming and J lost 6 bases; unmatched junction nucleotides: 15. This CDR3 spans 15 amino acids. This chain's CDR3 is CASNSNFRGTSEQYF. Here the CDR3 DNA reads TGTGCCAGCAATTCCAACTTCAGGGGGACCAGCGAGCAGTACTTC.

The chain recombines TRBV6-2 or TRBV6-3 with TRBJ2-7; TRBD1 agrees at 7 bases. Germline CDR1 MNHEY, CDR2 SVGEGT. This CDR3 spans 13 amino acids. Trimming at V came to 2 bases and at J to 6 bases, leaving 4 bases not matched to a gene. CDR3 bases: TGTGCCAGCAGTTACCGCGACAGGGCCGAGCAGTACTTC. It yields the protein CASSYRDRAEQYF.

This clonotype was observed many times. V gene TRBV12-3 or TRBV12-4 combines with J gene TRBJ2-3; TRBD2 agrees at 12 bases. Trimming removed 7 bases from V and 6 bases from J; junction bases left unmatched: 8. The CDR3 is 15 residues long. CDR3 sequence reads: CASIRSSGGADTQYF. CDR3 nucleotide sequence: TGTGCCAGCATCCGCTCTAGCGGGGGGGCTGATACGCAGTATTTT.

The sample holds a few counts of this clonotype. The chain is built from TRBV7-9 and TRBJ2-5; D is unresolved. V lost 5 bases and J lost 2, with 12 bases in between. This CDR3 has 14 residues. Germline loops: CDR1 SEHNR, CDR2 FQNEAQ (reference sequence). The CDR3 DNA is TGTGCCAGCAGCCTTACTTATCCGCAAGAGACCCAGTACTTC. Translating it yields CASSLTYPQETQYF.

This clonotype turned up a few times. CDR3 region: CASSLRQLAGGFTDTQYF. CDR3 sequence (DNA): TGCGCCAGCAGCTTGCGACAACTAGCGGGAGGATTTACAGATACGCAGTATTTT. This rearrangement joins TRBV5-1 to TRBJ2-3; 12 bases map to TRBD2. Germline V gene lookup returns CDR1 SGHRS and CDR2 YFSETQ. The CDR3 runs to 18 residues. Germline trimming cut 1 base from V and 3 bases from J; bases unmatched to any gene: 9.

This clonotype was counted ten times or more. The chain carries TRBV29-1 and TRBJ1-1; D is unclear. The CDR3 has 11 residues. Trimming took off 7 bases at V and 7 bases at J, with 13 bases between the two ends. Germline values: CDR1 SQVTM, CDR2 ANQGSEA. The DNA of the CDR3 is TGCAGCGGGACGCGAGGGAGTGAAGCTTTCTTT. Translating gives CSGTRGSEAFF.

In this sample, this clonotype turned up many times. The rearrangement links TRBV7-2 to TRBJ2-4; TRBD2 is a possible D gene (6 bases). Germline V gives CDR1 SGHTA, CDR2 FQGNSA. The CDR3 sequence is 15 residues long. Trimming left V 3 bases short and J 0 bases short, with 9 bases between. CDR3 DNA sequence: TGTGCCAGCAGCTTCCCGGGACTAGCCAAAAACATTCAGTACTTC. It is translated as CASSFPGLAKNIQYF.

The chain employs TRBV15 and TRBJ2-5; no clear D. CDR1 LNHNV and CDR2 YYDKDF come from the germline V gene (reference sequence). The V end was cut by 8 bases, the J end by 3 bases, with 22 bases between. CDR3 size: 16 residues. The CDR3 is CATSTGSQVVEETQYF. DNA of the CDR3: TGTGCCACCTCCACGGGCTCGCAGGTAGTAGAAGAGACCCAGTACTTC.

CDR3 nucleotide sequence: TGTGCCAGCACTATCGCGTCTAGCAATCAGCCCCAGCATTTT. It translates to CASTIASSNQPQHF. The gene calls are TRBV6-2 or TRBV6-3 and TRBJ1-5; D is unclear. CDR1 and CDR2 from the germline V gene are MNHEY and SVGEGT. Deletions cut 7 bases from V and 0 bases from J, with 10 bases between. The CDR3 loop spans 14 amino acids.

As for this clonotype: A read error is possible here, since a much larger clone lies one base away. The chain joins TRBV12-3 or TRBV12-4 to TRBJ2-3; TRBD2 matches at 8 bases. V gave up 6 bases and J gave up 10 bases; unmatched junction bases: 15. This CDR3 is built from 15 residues. CDR3 in amino acids: CASSTPGLVGSAQYF. The CDR3 bases are TGTGCCAGCAGCACCCCGGGACTAGTCGGATCGGCGCAGTATTTT.

The chain uses TRBV14 and TRBJ1-2; 8 nucleotides match TRBD1. With V trimmed by 2 bases and J by 8 bases, 10 bases remained unmatched. The germline CDR1 and CDR2 sequences are SGHDN and FVKESK. The length of the CDR3 is 15 residues. The CDR3 loop reads CASSQTSTGVGGYTF. The CDR3 DNA sequence: TGTGCCAGCAGCCAAACTTCGACAGGGGTCGGAGGCTACACCTTC.

In DNA, the CDR3 is TGCAGTGCTAGAGCGGGACAGGCGAATTCACCCCTCCACTTT. It yields the protein CSARAGQANSPLHF. The rearrangement joins TRBV20-1 to TRBJ1-6, with 8 bases lining up with TRBD1. Looked up from germline, CDR1 is DFQATT and CDR2 is SNEGSKA (reference sequence). V lost 1 base to trimming and J lost 7 bases; unmatched junction nucleotides: 3. This CDR3 has 14 residues.

This clonotype was seen repeatedly, ten times or more. The chain joins TRBV29-1 to TRBJ1-1, with D tentatively TRBD1 (6 bases). Per germline, CDR1 SQVTM and CDR2 ANQGSEA. This CDR3 has 13 residues. Trimming left V 4 bases short and J 6 bases short, with 15 bases between. The CDR3 loop reads CSVVGGGWAEAFF. The CDR3 nucleotides read TGCAGCGTTGTAGGGGGTGGATGGGCTGAAGCTTTCTTT.

V and J are TRBV6-6 and TRBJ2-5; 13 positions agree with TRBD2. The V and J ends lost 8 bases and 11 bases, in that order; junction bases with no gene match: 17. CDR1 is MNHNY and CDR2 is SVGAGI in the germline V gene (reference sequence). The length of the CDR3 is 16 residues. CDR3 sequence (DNA): TGTGCCAGCGGCAGGACTAGCGGGGGAGCCTACAATGAGCAGTACTTC. Amino acids: CASGRTSGGAYNEQYF.

The chain is built from TRBV9 and TRBJ2-7, with TRBD1 identical over 7 bases. The CDR3 length is 16 residues. J was trimmed by 0 bases and V by 0 bases; bases with no gene match: 6. The germline CDR1 and CDR2 sequences are SGDLS and YYNGEE. In DNA, the CDR3 is TGTGCCAGCAGCGTAGCTCGACAGGGAGACTCCTACGAGCAGTACTTC. It codes for CASSVARQGDSYEQYF.

As DNA, the CDR3 is TGTGCCAGCAGCTTATTTCAGGGGCCTAATGAAAAACTGTTTTTT. Protein sequence: CASSLFQGPNEKLFF. The rearrangement joins TRBV7-9 to TRBJ1-4; a weak D match, TRBD1 (6 bases). Germline CDR1 and CDR2: SEHNR and FQNEAQ (reference sequence). Trimming took off 2 bases at V and 3 bases at J, with 10 bases between the two ends. This CDR3 contains 15 residues.

The rearrangement links TRBV24-1 to TRBJ2-1; 8 bases align to TRBD1. In germline, CDR1 is KGHDR, CDR2 SFDVKD. This CDR3 contains 14 residues. After removal of 6 bases from V and 6 bases from J, the junction contained 6 bases not matched to a gene. The CDR3 DNA is TGTGCCACCAGTCTGACAGGGGCGGGCAATGAGCAGTTCTTC. Translation: CATSLTGAGNEQFF.